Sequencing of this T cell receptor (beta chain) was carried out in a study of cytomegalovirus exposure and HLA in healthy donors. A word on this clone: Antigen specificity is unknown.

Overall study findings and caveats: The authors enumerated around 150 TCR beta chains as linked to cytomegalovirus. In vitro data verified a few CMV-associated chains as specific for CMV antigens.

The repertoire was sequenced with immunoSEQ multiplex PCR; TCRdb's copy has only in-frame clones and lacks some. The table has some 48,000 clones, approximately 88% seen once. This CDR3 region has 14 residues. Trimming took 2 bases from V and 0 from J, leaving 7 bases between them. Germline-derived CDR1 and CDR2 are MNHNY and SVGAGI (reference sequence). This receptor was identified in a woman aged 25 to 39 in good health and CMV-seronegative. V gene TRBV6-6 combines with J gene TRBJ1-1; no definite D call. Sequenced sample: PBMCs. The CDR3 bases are TGTGCCAGCAGTTACCCGAGGGTGAACACTGAAGCTTTCTTT. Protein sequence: CASSYPRVNTEAFF.